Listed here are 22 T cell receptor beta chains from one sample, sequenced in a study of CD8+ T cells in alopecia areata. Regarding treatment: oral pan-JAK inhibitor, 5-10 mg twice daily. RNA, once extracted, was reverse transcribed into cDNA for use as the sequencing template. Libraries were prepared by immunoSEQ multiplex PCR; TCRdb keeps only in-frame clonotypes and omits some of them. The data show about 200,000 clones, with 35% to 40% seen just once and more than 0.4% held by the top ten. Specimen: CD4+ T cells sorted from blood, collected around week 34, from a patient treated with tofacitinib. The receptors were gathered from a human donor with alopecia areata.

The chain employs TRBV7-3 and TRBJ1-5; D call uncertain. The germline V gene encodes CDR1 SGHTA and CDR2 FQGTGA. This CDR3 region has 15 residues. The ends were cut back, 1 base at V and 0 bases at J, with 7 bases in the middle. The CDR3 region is CASSLIRPSNQPQHF. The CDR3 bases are TGTGCCAGCAGCTTAATCCGCCCTAGCAATCAGCCCCAGCATTTT. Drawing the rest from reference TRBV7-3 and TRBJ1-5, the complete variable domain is GAGVSQTPSNKVTEKGKYVELRCDPISGHTALYWYRQSLGQGPEFLIYFQGTGAADDSGLPNDRFFAVRPEGSVSTLKIQRTERGDSAVYLCASSLIRPSNQPQHFGDGTRLSIL.

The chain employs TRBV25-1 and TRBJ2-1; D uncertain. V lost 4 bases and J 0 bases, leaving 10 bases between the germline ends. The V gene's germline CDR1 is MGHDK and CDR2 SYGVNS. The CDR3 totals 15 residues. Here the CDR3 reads CASSGLRSSYNEQFF. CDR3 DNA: TGTGCCAGCAGTGGATTACGAAGCTCCTACAATGAGCAGTTCTTC.

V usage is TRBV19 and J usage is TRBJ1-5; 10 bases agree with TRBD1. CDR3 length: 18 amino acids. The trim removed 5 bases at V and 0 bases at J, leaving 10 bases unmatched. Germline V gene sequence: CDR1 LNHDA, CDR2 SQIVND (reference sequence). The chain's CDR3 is CASSPGTGVTYSNQPQHF. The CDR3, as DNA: TGTGCCAGTAGTCCCGGGACAGGGGTCACGTATAGCAATCAGCCCCAGCATTTT.

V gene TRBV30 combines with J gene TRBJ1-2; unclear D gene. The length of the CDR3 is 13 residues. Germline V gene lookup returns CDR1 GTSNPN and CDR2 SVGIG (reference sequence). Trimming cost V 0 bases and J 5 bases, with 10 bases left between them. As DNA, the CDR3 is TGTGCCTGGAGTGTACGGGCGTTTTATGGCTACACCTTC. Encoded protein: CAWSVRAFYGYTF. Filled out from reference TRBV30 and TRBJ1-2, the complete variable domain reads SQTIHQWPATLVQPVGSPLSLECTVEGTSNPNLYWYRQAAGRGLQLLFYSVGIGQISSEVPQNLSASRPQDRQFILSSKKLLLSDSGFYLCAWSVRAFYGYTFGSGTRLTVV.

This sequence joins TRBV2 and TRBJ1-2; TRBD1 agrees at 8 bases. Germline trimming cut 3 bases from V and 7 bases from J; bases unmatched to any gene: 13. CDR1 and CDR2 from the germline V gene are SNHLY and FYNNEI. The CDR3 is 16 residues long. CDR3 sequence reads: CASSELWTGIPFGYTF. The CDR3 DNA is TGTGCCAGCAGTGAGCTCTGGACAGGGATTCCCTTTGGCTACACCTTC.

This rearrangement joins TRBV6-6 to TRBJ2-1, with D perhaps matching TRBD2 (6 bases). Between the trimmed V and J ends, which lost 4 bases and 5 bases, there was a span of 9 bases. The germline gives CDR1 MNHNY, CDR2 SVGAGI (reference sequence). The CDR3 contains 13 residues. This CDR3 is CASSSRENNEQFF. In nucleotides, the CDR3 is TGTGCCAGCAGTTCCCGGGAGAACAATGAGCAGTTCTTC.

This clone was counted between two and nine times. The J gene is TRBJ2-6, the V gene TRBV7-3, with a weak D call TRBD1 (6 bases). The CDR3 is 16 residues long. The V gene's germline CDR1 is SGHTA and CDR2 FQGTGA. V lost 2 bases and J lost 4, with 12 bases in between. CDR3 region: CASSLRTGYGANVLTF. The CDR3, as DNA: TGTGCCAGCAGCTTACGCACAGGGTACGGGGCCAACGTCCTGACTTTC.

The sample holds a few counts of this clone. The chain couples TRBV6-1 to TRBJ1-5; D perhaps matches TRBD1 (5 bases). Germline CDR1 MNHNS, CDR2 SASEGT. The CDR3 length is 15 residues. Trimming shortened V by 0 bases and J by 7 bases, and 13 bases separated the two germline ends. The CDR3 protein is CASSEALWGGQPQHF. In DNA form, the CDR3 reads TGTGCCAGCAGTGAAGCGCTGTGGGGCGGCCAGCCCCAGCATTTT.

CDR3 in amino acids: CASSGQEKNTGELFF. CDR3 nucleotides: TGTGCCAGCAGTGGACAGGAGAAGAACACCGGGGAGCTGTTTTTT. V is TRBV6-6 and J is TRBJ2-2, with TRBD1 identical over 7 bases. With V trimmed by 5 bases and J by 1 base, 4 bases remained unmatched. The V gene's germline CDR1 is MNHNY and CDR2 SVGAGI (reference sequence). This CDR3 is 15 amino acids long.

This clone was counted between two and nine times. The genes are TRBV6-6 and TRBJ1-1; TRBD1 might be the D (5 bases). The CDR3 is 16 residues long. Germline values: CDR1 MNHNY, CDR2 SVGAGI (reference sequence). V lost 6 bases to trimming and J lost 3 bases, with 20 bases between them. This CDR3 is CASSPVRTSGDTEAFF. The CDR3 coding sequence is TGTGCCAGCAGCCCCGTGAGGACATCCGGGGACACTGAAGCTTTCTTT.

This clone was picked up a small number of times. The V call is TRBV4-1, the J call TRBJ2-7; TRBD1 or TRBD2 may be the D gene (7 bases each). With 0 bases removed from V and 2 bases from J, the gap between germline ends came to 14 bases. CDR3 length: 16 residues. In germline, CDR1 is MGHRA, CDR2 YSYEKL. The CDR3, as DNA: TGCGCCAGCAGCCAAGATCCTCCAGGGGGGGCCTACGAGCAGTACTTC. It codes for CASSQDPPGGAYEQYF.

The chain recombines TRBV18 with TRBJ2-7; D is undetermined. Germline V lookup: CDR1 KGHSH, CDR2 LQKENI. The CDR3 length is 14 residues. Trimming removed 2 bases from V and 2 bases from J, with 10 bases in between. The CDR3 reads CASSPRPTTYEQYF. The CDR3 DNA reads TGTGCCAGCTCACCAAGACCTACGACCTACGAGCAGTACTTC. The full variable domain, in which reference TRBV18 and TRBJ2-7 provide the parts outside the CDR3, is NAGVMQNPRHLVRRRGQEARLRCSPMKGHSHVYWYRQLPEEGLKFMVYLQKENIIDESGMPKERFSAEFPKEGPSILRIQQVVRGDSAAYFCASSPRPTTYEQYFGPGTRLTVT.

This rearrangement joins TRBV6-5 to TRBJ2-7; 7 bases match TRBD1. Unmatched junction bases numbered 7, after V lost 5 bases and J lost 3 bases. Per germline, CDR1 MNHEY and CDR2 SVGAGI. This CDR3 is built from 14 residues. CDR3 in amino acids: CASSKTGTDYEQYF. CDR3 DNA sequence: TGTGCCAGCAGTAAAACAGGGACAGACTACGAGCAGTACTTC.

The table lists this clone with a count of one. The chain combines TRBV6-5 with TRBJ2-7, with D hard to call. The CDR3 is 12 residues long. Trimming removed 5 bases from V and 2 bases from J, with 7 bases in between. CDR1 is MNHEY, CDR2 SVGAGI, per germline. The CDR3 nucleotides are TGTGCCAGCAGTGCAAGGACCTACGAGCAGTACTTC. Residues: CASSARTYEQYF.

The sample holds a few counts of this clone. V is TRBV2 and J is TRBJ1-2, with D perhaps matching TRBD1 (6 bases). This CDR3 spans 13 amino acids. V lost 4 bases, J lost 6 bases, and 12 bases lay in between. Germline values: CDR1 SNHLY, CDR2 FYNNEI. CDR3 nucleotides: TGTGCCAGCAGTGTACAGGGTGTCGATGGCTACACCTTC. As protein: CASSVQGVDGYTF.

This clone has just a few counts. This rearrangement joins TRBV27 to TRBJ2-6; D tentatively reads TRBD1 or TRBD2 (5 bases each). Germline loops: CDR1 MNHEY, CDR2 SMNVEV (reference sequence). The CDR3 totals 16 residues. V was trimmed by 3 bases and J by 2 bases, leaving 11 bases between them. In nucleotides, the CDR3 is TGTGCCAGCAGTTTCGGGACCTCCCCTGGGGCCAACGTCCTGACTTTC. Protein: CASSFGTSPGANVLTF.

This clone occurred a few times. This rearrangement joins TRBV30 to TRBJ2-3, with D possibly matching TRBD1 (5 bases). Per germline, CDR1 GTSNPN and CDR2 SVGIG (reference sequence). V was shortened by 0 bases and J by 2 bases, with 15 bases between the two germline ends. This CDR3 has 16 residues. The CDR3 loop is CAWSVGAGLSTDTQYF. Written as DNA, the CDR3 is TGTGCCTGGAGTGTAGGGGCAGGGCTATCCACAGATACGCAGTATTTT.

CDR3 protein: CASASGTSGGTSYNEQFF. The CDR3 DNA follows: TGCGCCAGCGCGTCCGGGACTAGCGGGGGGACCTCCTACAATGAGCAGTTCTTC. The chain is built from TRBV5-1 and TRBJ2-1, with 15 bases lining up with TRBD2. With 7 bases clipped from V and 0 bases from J, the junction kept 8 bases outside the gene matches. The germline gives CDR1 SGHRS, CDR2 YFSETQ. There are 18 residues in the CDR3.

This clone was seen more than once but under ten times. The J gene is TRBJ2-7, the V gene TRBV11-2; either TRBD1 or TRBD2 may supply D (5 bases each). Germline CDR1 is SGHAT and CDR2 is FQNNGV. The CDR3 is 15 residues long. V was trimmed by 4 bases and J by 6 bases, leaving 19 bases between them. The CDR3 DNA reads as TGTGCCAGCAGCTCCCCCCGGGGCAGGGAGTTCGAGCAGTACTTC. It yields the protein CASSSPRGREFEQYF.

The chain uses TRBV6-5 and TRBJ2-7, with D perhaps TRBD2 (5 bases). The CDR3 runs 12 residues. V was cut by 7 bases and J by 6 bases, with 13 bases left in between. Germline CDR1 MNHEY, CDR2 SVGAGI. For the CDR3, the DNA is TGTGCCAGCACCAGTAGGAGCGGCGAGCAGTACTTC. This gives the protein CASTSRSGEQYF.

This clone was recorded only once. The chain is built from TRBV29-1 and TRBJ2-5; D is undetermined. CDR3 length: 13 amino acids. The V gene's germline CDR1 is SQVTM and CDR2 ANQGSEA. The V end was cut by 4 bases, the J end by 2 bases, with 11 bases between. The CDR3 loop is CSVVRNIQETQYF. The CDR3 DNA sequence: TGCAGCGTTGTGCGGAACATACAAGAGACCCAGTACTTC.

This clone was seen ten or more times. CDR3 bases: TGTGCCACCAGTAACCACGCAGGGGCATCGGAAAAACTGTTTTTT. Amino acid sequence: CATSNHAGASEKLFF. This chain links TRBV15 with TRBJ1-4, with D possibly matching TRBD1 (6 bases). The V gene lost 6 bases and the J gene lost 8 bases, with 19 bases spanning the gap. Germline V gives CDR1 LNHNV, CDR2 YYDKDF (reference sequence). The CDR3 runs to 15 residues. Combining the CDR3 with reference TRBV15 and TRBJ1-4 gives the whole variable domain DAMVIQNPRYQVTQFGKPVTLSCSQTLNHNVMYWYQQKSSQAPKLLFHYYDKDFNNEADTPDNFQSRRPNTSFCFLDIRSPGLGDTAMYLCATSNHAGASEKLFFGSGTQLSVL.